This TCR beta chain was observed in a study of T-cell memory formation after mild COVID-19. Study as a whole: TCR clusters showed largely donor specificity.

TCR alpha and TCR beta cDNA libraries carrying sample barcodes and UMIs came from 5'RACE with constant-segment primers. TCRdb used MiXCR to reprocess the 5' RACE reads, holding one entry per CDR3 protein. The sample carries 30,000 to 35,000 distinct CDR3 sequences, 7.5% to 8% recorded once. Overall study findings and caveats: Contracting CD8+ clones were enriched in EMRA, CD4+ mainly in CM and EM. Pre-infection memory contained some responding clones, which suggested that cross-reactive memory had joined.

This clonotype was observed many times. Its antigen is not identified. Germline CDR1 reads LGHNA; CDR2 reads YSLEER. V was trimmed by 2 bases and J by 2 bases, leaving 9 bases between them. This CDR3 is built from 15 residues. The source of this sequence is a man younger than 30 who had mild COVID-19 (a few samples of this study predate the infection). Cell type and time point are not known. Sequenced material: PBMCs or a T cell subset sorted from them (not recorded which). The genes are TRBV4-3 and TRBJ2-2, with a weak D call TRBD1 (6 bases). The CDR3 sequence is CASSQPGHNTGELFF. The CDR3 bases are TGCGCCAGCAGCCAACCGGGACACAACACCGGGGAGCTGTTTTTT.